This paragraph covers one T cell receptor (beta chain) sequence. The data were obtained in a study of blood T cell repertoires in COVID-19. Overall study context: Specimens from acute and convalescent COVID-19 originated in the United States, Italy and Spain.

Profiled with immunoSEQ multiplex PCR; TCRdb holds only in-frame clones, not every one. The sample has 200,000 to 250,000 clones; approximately 91% are singletons. J gave up 4 bases and V 5 bases, and 12 bases lay outside the gene matches. Germline V gene data show CDR1 as SGHNT and CDR2 as YENEEA. The CDR3 runs to 16 residues. The receptor comes from a woman between 55 and 75 years old with acute or convalescent COVID-19. Source material: peripheral blood. V and J are TRBV11-3 and TRBJ1-1, with 8 nucleotides matching TRBD1. The CDR3 loop reads CASSPGGRAGGTEAFF. The CDR3 DNA reads TGTGCCAGCAGCCCAGGGGGCAGGGCTGGGGGCACTGAAGCTTTCTTT. The full variable domain, in which reference TRBV11-3 and TRBJ1-1 provide the parts outside the CDR3, is EAGVVQSPRYKIIEKKQPVAFWCNPISGHNTLYWYLQNLGQGPELLIRYENEEAVDDSQLPKDRFSAERLKGVDSTLKIQPAELGDSAVYLCASSPGGRAGGTEAFFGQGTRLTVV.